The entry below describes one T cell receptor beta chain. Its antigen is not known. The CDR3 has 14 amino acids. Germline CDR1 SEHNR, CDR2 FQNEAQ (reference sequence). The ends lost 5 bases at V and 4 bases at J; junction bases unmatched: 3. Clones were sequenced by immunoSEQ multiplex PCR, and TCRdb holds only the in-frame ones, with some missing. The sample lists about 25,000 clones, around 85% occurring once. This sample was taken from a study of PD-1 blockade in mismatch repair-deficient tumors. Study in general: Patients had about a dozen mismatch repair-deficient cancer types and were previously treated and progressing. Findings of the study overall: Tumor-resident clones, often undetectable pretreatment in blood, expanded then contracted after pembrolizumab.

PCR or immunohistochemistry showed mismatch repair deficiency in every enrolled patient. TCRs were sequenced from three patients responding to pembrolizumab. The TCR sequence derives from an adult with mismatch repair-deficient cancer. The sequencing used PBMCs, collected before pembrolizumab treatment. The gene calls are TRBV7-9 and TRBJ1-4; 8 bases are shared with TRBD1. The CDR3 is CASSKDRVNEKLFF. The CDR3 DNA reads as TGTGCCAGCAGCAAGGACAGGGTTAATGAAAAACTGTTTTTT.